These T cell receptor beta chains were read from a single sample in a study of beta chain features in type 1 diabetes. Produced via immunoSEQ multiplex PCR; TCRdb's table is partial and in-frame only. Of fewer than 30,000 clones in the sample, less than 60% were seen once. Sequenced input: Tregs from blood. The receptors originated from a woman younger than 30 with type 1 diabetes. The CDR3 runs from the conserved cysteine through the conserved F or W. The D gene is left open where the match is weak. Size is stated for part of the rows, as once, few or many counts, or as a class when the clone is expanded.

clone size: -
D gene: TRBD2
J gene: TRBJ2-2
V gene: TRBV7-2
CDR3 protein: CASSSYWLAGVGDTGELFF
CDR3 DNA: TGTGCCAGCAGCTCTTATTGGCTAGCGGGAGTAGGAGACACCGGGGAGCTGTTTTTT

clone size: -
D gene: -
J gene: TRBJ1-1
V gene: TRBV29-1
CDR3 protein: CSVRGSTEAFF
CDR3 DNA: TGCAGCGTTAGGGGAAGCACTGAAGCTTTCTTT

clone size: -
D gene: TRBD1
J gene: TRBJ2-3
V gene: TRBV7-2
CDR3 protein: CASSLAVQGVADTQYF
CDR3 DNA: TGTGCCAGCAGCTTAGCGGTACAGGGGGTGGCAGATACGCAGTATTTT

clone size: -
D gene: -
J gene: TRBJ1-2
V gene: TRBV16
CDR3 protein: CASSHWDTNYGYTF
CDR3 DNA: TGTGCCAGCAGCCATTGGGACACCAACTATGGCTACACCTTC

clone size: -
D gene: -
J gene: TRBJ2-5
V gene: TRBV4-1
CDR3 protein: CASSQDLETQYF
CDR3 DNA: TGCGCCAGCAGCCAAGATCTGGAGACCCAGTACTTC

clone size: few
D gene: -
J gene: TRBJ2-3
V gene: TRBV5-1
CDR3 protein: CASTQLDNTDTQYF
CDR3 DNA: TGCGCCAGCACCCAATTGGACAACACAGATACGCAGTATTTT

clone size: -
D gene: -
J gene: TRBJ2-3
V gene: TRBV5-6
CDR3 protein: CASSPDYSGDTQYF
CDR3 DNA: TGTGCCAGCAGCCCGGACTACAGCGGAGATACGCAGTATTTT

clone size: few
D gene: -
J gene: TRBJ2-1
V gene: TRBV29-1
CDR3 protein: CSASRGTLVGEQFF
CDR3 DNA: TGCAGCGCCTCCCGCGGGACTTTAGTGGGAGAGCAGTTCTTC

clone size: -
D gene: TRBD1
J gene: TRBJ2-3
V gene: TRBV29-1
CDR3 protein: CSARQGVGDTQYF
CDR3 DNA: TGCAGCGCCCGACAGGGGGTAGGAGATACGCAGTATTTT

clone size: -
D gene: -
J gene: TRBJ2-3
V gene: TRBV4-1
CDR3 protein: CASSQGARTDTQYF
CDR3 DNA: TGCGCCAGCAGCCAAGGGGCCAGAACAGATACGCAGTATTTT

clone size: -
D gene: -
J gene: TRBJ1-1
V gene: TRBV29-1
CDR3 protein: CSVDPTKGGMNTEAFF
CDR3 DNA: TGCAGCGTTGACCCGACAAAGGGCGGGATGAACACTGAAGCTTTCTTT

clone size: few
D gene: TRBD2
J gene: TRBJ2-1
V gene: TRBV18
CDR3 protein: CASSSTSGSVQFF
CDR3 DNA: TGTGCCAGCTCATCGACTAGCGGGAGTGTGCAGTTCTTC

clone size: -
D gene: -
J gene: TRBJ1-4
V gene: TRBV11-2
CDR3 protein: CASSSGFYEKLFF
CDR3 DNA: TGTGCCAGCAGCTCGGGATTTTATGAAAAACTGTTTTTT

clone size: -
D gene: TRBD1
J gene: TRBJ1-1
V gene: TRBV6-1
CDR3 protein: CASSGDRYYEAFF
CDR3 DNA: TGTGCCAGCAGTGGGGACAGGTACTATGAAGCTTTCTTT

clone size: once
D gene: TRBD2
J gene: TRBJ2-5
V gene: TRBV6-5
CDR3 protein: CASSYGAGGIQETQYF
CDR3 DNA: TGTGCCAGCAGTTACGGAGCGGGAGGGATACAAGAGACCCAGTACTTC

clone size: medium-sized
D gene: TRBD2
J gene: TRBJ2-1
V gene: TRBV19
CDR3 protein: CASSWVSGSSYNEQFF
CDR3 DNA: TGTGCCAGTAGTTGGGTTAGCGGGAGCTCCTACAATGAGCAGTTCTTC

clone size: -
D gene: -
J gene: TRBJ2-2
V gene: TRBV7-3
CDR3 protein: CASSSNTGELFF
CDR3 DNA: TGTGCCAGCAGCTCTAACACCGGGGAGCTGTTTTTT

clone size: -
D gene: TRBD1
J gene: TRBJ2-3
V gene: TRBV7-8
CDR3 protein: CASSLPRGRTDTQYF
CDR3 DNA: TGTGCCAGCAGCCTCCCCAGGGGGAGAACAGATACGCAGTATTTT

clone size: once
D gene: TRBD1
J gene: TRBJ2-2
V gene: TRBV18
CDR3 protein: CASSPVRTGNTGELFF
CDR3 DNA: TGTGCCAGCTCACCAGTGCGGACAGGGAACACCGGGGAGCTGTTTTTT

clone size: few
D gene: TRBD2
J gene: TRBJ2-5
V gene: TRBV9
CDR3 protein: CASSPRLAGLQETQYF
CDR3 DNA: TGTGCCAGCAGCCCCAGACTAGCGGGCCTACAAGAGACCCAGTACTTC

clone size: -
D gene: -
J gene: TRBJ2-3
V gene: TRBV5-1
CDR3 protein: CASSPRGSVADTQYF
CDR3 DNA: TGCGCCAGCAGTCCACGGGGATCGGTTGCGGATACGCAGTATTTT

clone size: medium-sized
D gene: -
J gene: TRBJ2-1
V gene: TRBV5-4
CDR3 protein: CASSLRERNLNEQFF
CDR3 DNA: TGTGCCAGCAGCTTGCGGGAACGGAATTTGAATGAGCAGTTCTTC

clone size: -
D gene: -
J gene: TRBJ2-1
V gene: TRBV10-2
CDR3 protein: CASGSGSNEQFF
CDR3 DNA: TGCGCCAGCGGAAGCGGTTCCAATGAGCAGTTCTTC

clone size: -
D gene: TRBD2
J gene: TRBJ2-3
V gene: TRBV5-4
CDR3 protein: CASRASGIRTDTQYF
CDR3 DNA: TGTGCCAGCAGAGCTAGCGGGATAAGAACAGATACGCAGTATTTT

clone size: -
D gene: TRBD1
J gene: TRBJ1-2
V gene: TRBV11-3
CDR3 protein: CASSSGGSSSNYGYTF
CDR3 DNA: TGTGCCAGCAGCTCAGGGGGGTCATCCTCTAACTATGGCTACACCTTC

clone size: -
D gene: -
J gene: TRBJ1-4
V gene: TRBV6-5
CDR3 protein: CASSYSKQGYEKLFF
CDR3 DNA: TGTGCCAGCAGTTACTCGAAACAGGGTTATGAAAAACTGTTTTTT

clone size: -
D gene: TRBD1
J gene: TRBJ1-5
V gene: TRBV2
CDR3 protein: CASSEVGTVNQPQHF
CDR3 DNA: TGTGCCAGCAGTGAAGTTGGGACAGTCAATCAGCCCCAGCATTTT

clone size: -
D gene: -
J gene: TRBJ1-1
V gene: TRBV19
CDR3 protein: CASRRTLTVTEAFF
CDR3 DNA: TGTGCCAGTAGACGAACTTTAACGGTCACTGAAGCTTTCTTT

clone size: -
D gene: -
J gene: TRBJ2-3
V gene: TRBV5-5
CDR3 protein: CASSLLQGGDTQYF
CDR3 DNA: TGTGCCAGCAGCTTGCTCCAGGGTGGGGATACGCAGTATTTT

clone size: -
D gene: -
J gene: TRBJ2-7
V gene: TRBV5-1
CDR3 protein: CASTKRADSYEQYF
CDR3 DNA: TGCGCCAGCACCAAGCGGGCCGACTCCTACGAGCAGTACTTC

clone size: -
D gene: TRBD2
J gene: TRBJ2-7
V gene: TRBV5-1
CDR3 protein: CASSLGTSWSEQYF
CDR3 DNA: TGCGCCAGCAGCTTGGGGACTAGCTGGTCCGAGCAGTACTTC

clone size: few
D gene: TRBD2
J gene: TRBJ2-1
V gene: TRBV7-2
CDR3 protein: CASSSTSGAANEQFF
CDR3 DNA: TGTGCCAGCAGCTCGACTAGCGGGGCTGCCAATGAGCAGTTCTTC

clone size: -
D gene: TRBD1
J gene: TRBJ2-7
V gene: TRBV30
CDR3 protein: CALIVKGASYEQYF
CDR3 DNA: TGTGCCCTTATCGTTAAGGGGGCTTCCTACGAGCAGTACTTC

clone size: -
D gene: TRBD2
J gene: TRBJ2-1
V gene: TRBV18
CDR3 protein: CASSSDSGNEQFF
CDR3 DNA: TGTGCCAGCTCATCCGATAGCGGGAACGAGCAGTTCTTC

clone size: -
D gene: -
J gene: TRBJ1-4
V gene: TRBV11-2
CDR3 protein: CASSRAQGYLREKLFF
CDR3 DNA: TGTGCCAGCAGCCGGGCACAGGGTTACTTGAGGGAAAAACTGTTTTTT

clone size: few
D gene: TRBD2
J gene: TRBJ2-2
V gene: TRBV9
CDR3 protein: CASGPTSGSNTGELFF
CDR3 DNA: TGTGCCAGCGGCCCCACTAGCGGGAGTAACACCGGGGAGCTGTTTTTT

clone size: -
D gene: TRBD1
J gene: TRBJ1-2
V gene: TRBV6-6
CDR3 protein: CASSFEGAGGYTF
CDR3 DNA: TGTGCCAGCAGTTTTGAGGGGGCAGGGGGCTACACCTTC

clone size: -
D gene: -
J gene: TRBJ1-4
V gene: TRBV29-1
CDR3 protein: CSVYDRNPQKLFF
CDR3 DNA: TGCAGCGTGTACGACAGGAATCCTCAAAAACTGTTTTTT

clone size: once
D gene: -
J gene: TRBJ2-3
V gene: TRBV14
CDR3 protein: CASSPRQVTDTQYF
CDR3 DNA: TGTGCCAGCAGTCCCAGACAGGTCACAGATACGCAGTATTTT

clone size: few
D gene: TRBD2
J gene: TRBJ2-3
V gene: TRBV29-1
CDR3 protein: CSAGGTSGRTADTQYF
CDR3 DNA: TGCAGCGCAGGAGGGACTAGCGGGAGAACTGCAGATACGCAGTATTTT

clone size: few
D gene: -
J gene: TRBJ1-3
V gene: TRBV30
CDR3 protein: CAWSVQSSGNTIYF
CDR3 DNA: TGTGCCTGGAGTGTACAGAGCTCTGGAAACACCATATATTTT

clone size: -
D gene: TRBD1
J gene: TRBJ1-5
V gene: TRBV15
CDR3 protein: CATSRVSTGPLQHF
CDR3 DNA: TGTGCCACCAGCAGAGTTTCGACAGGGCCCCTTCAGCATTTT

clone size: -
D gene: -
J gene: TRBJ1-3
V gene: TRBV6-5
CDR3 protein: CASSYSYRTGNTIYF
CDR3 DNA: TGTGCCAGCAGTTACTCTTACAGAACTGGAAACACCATATATTTT

clone size: few
D gene: -
J gene: TRBJ2-2
V gene: TRBV10-3
CDR3 protein: CAIRPEDTGELFF
CDR3 DNA: TGTGCCATCAGACCAGAGGACACCGGGGAGCTGTTTTTT

clone size: -
D gene: TRBD1
J gene: TRBJ2-3
V gene: TRBV11-2
CDR3 protein: CASTRTTGAFNTDTQYF
CDR3 DNA: TGTGCCAGCACCCGAACGACAGGGGCGTTTAACACAGATACGCAGTATTTT

clone size: -
D gene: TRBD1
J gene: TRBJ2-3
V gene: TRBV29-1
CDR3 protein: CSGGQGTDTQYF
CDR3 DNA: TGCAGCGGGGGACAGGGGACTGATACGCAGTATTTT

clone size: few
D gene: -
J gene: TRBJ1-1
V gene: TRBV18
CDR3 protein: CASQGEGRNTEAFF
CDR3 DNA: TGTGCCAGTCAAGGGGAGGGGAGGAACACTGAAGCTTTCTTT

clone size: -
D gene: -
J gene: TRBJ2-7
V gene: TRBV11-3
CDR3 protein: CASSTRTGYEQYF
CDR3 DNA: TGTGCCAGCAGCACCCGGACTGGTTACGAGCAGTACTTC

clone size: -
D gene: TRBD1
J gene: TRBJ2-1
V gene: TRBV18
CDR3 protein: CASSQNRDSNKVF
CDR3 DNA: TGTGCCAGCTCACAGAACCGGGACAGCAACAAGGTCTTC

clone size: few
D gene: -
J gene: TRBJ1-1
V gene: TRBV14
CDR3 protein: CASSQNMNTEAFF
CDR3 DNA: TGTGCCAGCAGCCAAAACATGAACACTGAAGCTTTCTTT

clone size: -
D gene: -
J gene: TRBJ2-6
V gene: TRBV29-1
CDR3 protein: CSARLTKRRDSGANVLTF
CDR3 DNA: TGCAGCGCCCGCTTAACAAAAAGACGGGACTCTGGGGCCAACGTCCTGACTTTC

clone size: few
D gene: TRBD1
J gene: TRBJ1-5
V gene: TRBV7-2
CDR3 protein: CASSPPGQSNQPQHF
CDR3 DNA: TGTGCCAGCAGCCCTCCGGGACAGAGCAATCAGCCCCAGCATTTT

clone size: -
D gene: -
J gene: TRBJ2-1
V gene: TRBV20-1
CDR3 protein: CSARDRGEQFF
CDR3 DNA: TGCAGTGCTAGAGATCGCGGTGAGCAGTTCTTC

clone size: few
D gene: TRBD1
J gene: TRBJ2-1
V gene: TRBV18
CDR3 protein: CASSPQGATEQFF
CDR3 DNA: TGTGCCAGCTCACCCCAGGGGGCTACTGAGCAGTTCTTC

clone size: -
D gene: TRBD2
J gene: TRBJ2-1
V gene: TRBV4-3
CDR3 protein: CASSPGTSELNEQFF
CDR3 DNA: TGCGCCAGCAGCCCCGGGACTAGCGAACTCAATGAGCAGTTCTTC